This TCR beta chain stems from a study of blood T cell repertoires in COVID-19. About the study: Samples came from the United States, Italy and Spain, spanning acute and convalescent COVID-19.

Adults between roughly 18 and 95 years of age took part from 24 US areas. Per the original data handling: Estimation of nucleated cell counts relied on the amplification of reference gene primers. The assay was immunoSEQ multiplex PCR, and TCRdb's table has in-frame clones only and misses some. V and J calls and clone size are those listed in that table; D and trimming were worked out from the DNA. The profile shows 390,000 or so clones, 85% to 90% of them singletons. V lost 3 bases, J lost 7 bases, and 6 bases stayed unmatched. This CDR3 is built from 15 residues. Germline V gene lookup returns CDR1 LNHDA and CDR2 SQIVND (reference sequence).

The chain is built from TRBV19 and TRBJ2-2; 9 nucleotides align to TRBD2. Sequenced: PBMCs or T cells enriched from blood (not recorded which). The clonotype comes from a man between 18 and 35 years old who had recovered from COVID-19. The CDR3 nucleotides are TGTGCCAGTAGTATCGTAGCGGGAGTGGTCGGGGAGCTGTTTTTT. It codes for CASSIVAGVVGELFF. Full variable domain (missing parts from reference TRBV19 and TRBJ2-2): DGGITQSPKYLFRKEGQNVTLSCEQNLNHDAMYWYRQDPGQGLRLIYYSQIVNDFQKGDIAEGYSVSREKKESFPLTVTSAQKNPTAFYLCASSIVAGVVGELFFGEGSRLTVL.